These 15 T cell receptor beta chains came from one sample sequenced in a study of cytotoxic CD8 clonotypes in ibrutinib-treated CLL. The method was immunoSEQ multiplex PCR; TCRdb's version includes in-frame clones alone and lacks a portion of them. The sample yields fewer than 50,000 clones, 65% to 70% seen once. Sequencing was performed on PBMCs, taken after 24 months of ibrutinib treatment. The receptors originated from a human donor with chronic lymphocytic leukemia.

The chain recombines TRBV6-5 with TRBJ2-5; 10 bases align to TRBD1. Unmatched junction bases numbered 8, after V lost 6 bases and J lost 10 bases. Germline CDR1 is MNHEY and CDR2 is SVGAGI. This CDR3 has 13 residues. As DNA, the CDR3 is TGTGCCAGCAGCCTACAGACAGGGGGCGACCAGTACTTC. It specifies CASSLQTGGDQYF.

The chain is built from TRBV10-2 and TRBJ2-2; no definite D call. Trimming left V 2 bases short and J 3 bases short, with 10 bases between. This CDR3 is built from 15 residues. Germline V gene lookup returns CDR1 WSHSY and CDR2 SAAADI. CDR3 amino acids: CASSEGISHTGELFF. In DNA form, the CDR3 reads TGCGCCAGCAGTGAGGGAATTTCCCACACCGGGGAGCTGTTTTTT.

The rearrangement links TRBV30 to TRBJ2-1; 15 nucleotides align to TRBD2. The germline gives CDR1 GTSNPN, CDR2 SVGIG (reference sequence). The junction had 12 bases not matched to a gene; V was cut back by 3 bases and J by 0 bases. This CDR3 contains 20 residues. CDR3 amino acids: CAWSRYGTSGGKSSYNEQFF. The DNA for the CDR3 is TGTGCCTGGAGCCGATATGGGACTAGCGGGGGGAAAAGCTCCTACAATGAGCAGTTCTTC.

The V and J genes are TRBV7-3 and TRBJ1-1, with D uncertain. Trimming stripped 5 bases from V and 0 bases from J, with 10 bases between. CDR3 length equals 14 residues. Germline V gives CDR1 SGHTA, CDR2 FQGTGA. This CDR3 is CASSPAHMNTEAFF. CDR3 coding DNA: TGTGCCAGCAGCCCAGCCCACATGAACACTGAAGCTTTCTTT.

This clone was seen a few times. The CDR3 DNA reads as TGTGCCAGCAGTTACAGGGAGAACACTGAAGCTTTCTTT. It translates to CASSYRENTEAFF. This chain uses TRBV27 with TRBJ1-1, with D perhaps TRBD1 (6 bases). V lost 4 bases to trimming and J lost 1 base, with 7 bases between them. The CDR3 consists of 13 residues. CDR1 is MNHEY and CDR2 is SMNVEV in the germline V gene (reference sequence).

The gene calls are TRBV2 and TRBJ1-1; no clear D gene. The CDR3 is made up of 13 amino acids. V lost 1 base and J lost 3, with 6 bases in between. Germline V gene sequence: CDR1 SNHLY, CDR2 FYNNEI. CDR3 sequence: CASSEEFYTEAFF. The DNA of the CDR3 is TGTGCCAGCAGTGAAGAGTTTTACACTGAAGCTTTCTTT.

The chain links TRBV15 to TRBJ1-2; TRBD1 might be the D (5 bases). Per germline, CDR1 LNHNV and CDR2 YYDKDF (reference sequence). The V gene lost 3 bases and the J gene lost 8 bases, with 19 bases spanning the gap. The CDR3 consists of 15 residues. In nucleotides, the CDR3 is TGTGCCACCAGCAGGGTTAGACAGCAGGCCGGGGGCTACACCTTC. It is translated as CATSRVRQQAGGYTF.

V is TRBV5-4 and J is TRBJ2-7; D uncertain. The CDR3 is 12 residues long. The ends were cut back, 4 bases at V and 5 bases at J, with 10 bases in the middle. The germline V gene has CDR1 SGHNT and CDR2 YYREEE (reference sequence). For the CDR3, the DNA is TGTGCCAGCAGCCACCCAGGAGACGAGCAGTACTTC. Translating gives CASSHPGDEQYF.

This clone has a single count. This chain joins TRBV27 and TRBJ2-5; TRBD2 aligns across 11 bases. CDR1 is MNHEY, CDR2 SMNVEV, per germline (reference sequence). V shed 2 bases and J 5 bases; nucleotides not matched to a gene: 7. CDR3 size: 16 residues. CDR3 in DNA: TGTGCCAGCAGTTTACTTAGCGGGAGGGCCCTGGAGACCCAGTACTTC. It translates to CASSLLSGRALETQYF.

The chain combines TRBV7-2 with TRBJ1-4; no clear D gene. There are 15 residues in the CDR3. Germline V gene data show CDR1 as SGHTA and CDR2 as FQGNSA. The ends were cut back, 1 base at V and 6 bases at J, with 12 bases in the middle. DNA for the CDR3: TGTGCCAGCAGCTTAGGGGGTGGGGTTCATGAAAAACTGTTTTTT. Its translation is CASSLGGGVHEKLFF.

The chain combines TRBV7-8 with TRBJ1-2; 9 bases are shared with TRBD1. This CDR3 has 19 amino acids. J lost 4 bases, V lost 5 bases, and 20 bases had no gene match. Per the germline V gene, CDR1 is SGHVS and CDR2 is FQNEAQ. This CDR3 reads CASSLRAVRQGVHSYGYTF. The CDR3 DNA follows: TGTGCCAGCAGCCTTAGAGCCGTAAGACAGGGGGTCCATAGCTATGGCTACACCTTC.

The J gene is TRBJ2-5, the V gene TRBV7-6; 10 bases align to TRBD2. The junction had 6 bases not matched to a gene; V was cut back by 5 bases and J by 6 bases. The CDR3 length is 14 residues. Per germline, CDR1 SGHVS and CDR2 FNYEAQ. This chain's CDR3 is CASSNQRGGQTQYF. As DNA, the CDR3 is TGTGCCAGCAGCAACCAGCGGGGGGGCCAGACCCAGTACTTC.

Here the CDR3 DNA reads TGTGCCAGCAGCTCAGTAAGCGGGGGGGCAACAGATACGCAGTATTTT. This codes for CASSSVSGGATDTQYF. The rearrangement uses TRBV11-2 and TRBJ2-3; 10 bases are a match to TRBD2. Unmatched junction bases numbered 7, after V lost 4 bases and J lost 3 bases. Germline CDR1 and CDR2: SGHAT and FQNNGV. The CDR3 contains 16 residues.

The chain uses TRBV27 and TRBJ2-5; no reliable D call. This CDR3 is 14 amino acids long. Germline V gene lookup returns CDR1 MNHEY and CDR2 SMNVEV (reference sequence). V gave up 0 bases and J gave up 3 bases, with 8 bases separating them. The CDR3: CASSLSSRKETQYF. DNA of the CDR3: TGTGCCAGCAGTTTATCCTCACGAAAAGAGACCCAGTACTTC.

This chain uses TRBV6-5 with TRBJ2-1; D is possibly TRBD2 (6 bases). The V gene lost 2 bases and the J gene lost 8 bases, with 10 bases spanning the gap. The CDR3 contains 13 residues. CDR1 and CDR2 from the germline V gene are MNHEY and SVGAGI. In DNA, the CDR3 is TGTGCCAGCAGTTACGTTAGCGGCTATGAGCAGTTCTTC. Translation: CASSYVSGYEQFF.